This T cell receptor (beta chain) originates from a study of CD8 T cells in ankylosing spondylitis. Study-wide results and caveats: A motif of roughly 8 highly homologous TCR beta variants was seen as apparently characteristic of ankylosing spondylitis blood. Some motif variants were previously reported in reactive arthritis synovial fluid and blood. In ankylosing spondylitis patients, matched synovial fluid reportedly showed significant enrichment of disease-linked clones. Disease-linked clones bore a CD8+ phenotype and were relatively rare in peripheral blood.

Trimming stripped 6 bases from V and 7 bases from J, with 16 bases between. Germline assignment: CDR1 LGHDT and CDR2 YNNKEL (reference sequence). CDR3 size: 13 residues. Quantitative 5'-RACE was performed with molecular barcodes, and it yielded the TCR beta libraries. TCRdb fed the 5' RACE reads into MiXCR, producing one record per CDR3 protein. The repertoire holds approximately 300,000 distinct CDR3 sequences, with less than 10% as singletons. The table lists this clonotype with a few counts. The antigen is unknown. The receptor was isolated from a male donor with ankylosing spondylitis. Input material: blood, either unsorted or a sorted T cell fraction (not recorded which). The V call is TRBV3-1, the J call TRBJ2-7, with a weak D call TRBD1 (6 bases). CDR3 in amino acids: CASRGQPASEQYF. CDR3 nucleotide sequence: TGTGCCAGCAGAGGACAGCCAGCGAGTGAGCAGTACTTC.